These 3 T cell receptor beta chains originate from one sample sequenced in a study of OX40 agonist ivuxolimab in advanced cancers. Sequencing used immunoSEQ multiplex PCR; TCRdb keeps in-frame clones, though not all of them. The sample carries roughly 100,000 clones, about 84% recorded once. Sequences were derived from CD4+ or CD8+ T cells sorted from blood, sampled in a trial of the OX40 agonist ivuxolimab. These receptors came from an adult with an advanced solid tumor such as melanoma, head and neck, liver or kidney cancer.

The chain carries TRBV7-3 and TRBJ1-1; D ambiguous. CDR3 length equals 15 residues. V was cut by 1 base and J by 4 bases, with 13 bases left in between. Germline CDR1 is SGHTA and CDR2 is FQGTGA. The CDR3 spells CASSLNRYDPTEAFF. The CDR3 DNA follows: TGTGCCAGCAGCTTAAATAGGTACGACCCCACTGAAGCTTTCTTT.

This clone was seen only once. The chain is built from TRBV5-4 and TRBJ2-5, with a tentative D call TRBD1 (6 bases). Trimming removed 3 bases from V and 1 base from J, with 16 bases in between. Looked up from germline, CDR1 is SGHNT and CDR2 is YYREEE (reference sequence). The CDR3 spans 16 residues. In DNA form, the CDR3 reads TGTGCCAGCAGCTACGGCCTTCAGGGGCCCCAAGAGACCCAGTACTTC. The encoded protein is CASSYGLQGPQETQYF.

CDR3 nucleotides: TGTGCCAGCAGCTTGGAGAATGAGCAGTTCTTC. Translated: CASSLENEQFF. The rearrangement uses TRBV5-5 and TRBJ2-1; no reliable D call. Germline-derived CDR1 and CDR2 are SGHKS and YYEKEE (reference sequence). V dropped 0 bases and J dropped 7 bases, with 2 bases sitting between them. This CDR3 contains 11 residues.